This T cell receptor (beta chain) was documented in a study of CD8 T cells in ankylosing spondylitis. There are 14 residues in the CDR3. Trimming removed 5 bases from V and 6 bases from J, with 14 bases in between. Germline CDR1 is LNHDA and CDR2 is SQIVND (reference sequence). Study-level findings and limits: What appeared characteristic of ankylosing spondylitis blood was a TCR beta motif of 7 or 8 highly homologous variants.

This clonotype was observed a handful of times. Its antigen is not identified. TCRdb processed the 5' RACE reads anew with MiXCR; each CDR3 protein has one entry. The sample holds 180,000 or so distinct CDR3 sequences; 11% are singletons and the top ten take roughly 28%. This chain links TRBV19 with TRBJ2-1, with a weak D call TRBD2 (5 bases). The sample consisted of blood, either unsorted or a sorted T cell fraction (not recorded which). The receptor was derived from a male donor with ankylosing spondylitis or in good health (not recorded which). CDR3 sequence (DNA): TGTGCCAGTAGTGTGAATCCTAGCAGCAATGAGCAGTTCTTC. Its protein product is CASSVNPSSNEQFF.